Listed here are 21 T cell receptor beta chains from one sample, sequenced in a study of blood T cell repertoires in COVID-19 (TCRdb year 2020). The protocol used for the library was the immunoSEQ multiplex PCR assay. This is the immuneACCESS table as TCRdb keeps it, with only in-frame sequences that have V and J called. A part of the clones is gone; compared with another copy, unresolved V genes explain less than half, and the rest is unexplained. This sample comprises about 160,000 clones, over 75% of them detected only once. Roughly 13% of the sample is in the top ten clones. Sequencing was performed on peripheral blood. These receptors came from a man younger than 30 with COVID-19, enrolled during active disease.

The chain links TRBV19 to TRBJ1-2, with D maybe TRBD1 (6 bases). There are 14 residues in the CDR3. Germline V CDR1 and CDR2: LNHDA, SQIVND (reference sequence). Trimming removed 3 bases at V and 4 bases at J, with 12 bases between. The CDR3 reads CASSMDRFSYGYTF. The DNA for the CDR3 is TGTGCCAGTAGTATGGACAGATTCTCCTATGGCTACACCTTC.

The chain recombines TRBV7-2 with TRBJ2-1; 11 positions agree with TRBD1. Looked up from germline, CDR1 is SGHTA and CDR2 is FQGNSA. V lost 4 bases to trimming and J lost 8 bases; unmatched junction nucleotides: 7. CDR3 length: 15 residues. CDR3 DNA: TGTGCCAGCAGCTCTGGACAGGGGGCCCAGGATGAGCAGTTCTTC. This translates into CASSSGQGAQDEQFF.

V usage is TRBV19 and J usage is TRBJ1-6, with 7 bases matching TRBD1. The CDR3 covers 17 residues. V lost 6 bases to trimming and J lost 5 bases; unmatched junction nucleotides: 13. Germline lookup yields CDR1 LNHDA and CDR2 SQIVND (reference sequence). The CDR3 coding sequence is TGTGCCAGTAGCCACTCCCGGGACAGATCAAATAATTCACCCCTCCACTTT. It codes for CASSHSRDRSNNSPLHF.

This clone came up a few times. The chain couples TRBV5-1 to TRBJ2-1; TRBD2 matches at 10 bases. J lost 3 bases, V lost 3 bases, and 12 bases had no gene match. Germline V gene sequence: CDR1 SGHRS, CDR2 YFSETQ. This CDR3 is 18 amino acids long. CDR3 loop: CASSYKTSGFTNYNEQFF. The CDR3 coding sequence is TGCGCCAGCAGCTACAAGACTAGCGGGTTCACAAACTACAATGAGCAGTTCTTC.

On this clone itself: Germline is not matched at one junction end, which may reflect a read error. This rearrangement joins TRBV5-6 to TRBJ1-4; 8 bases map to TRBD1. The CDR3 loop spans 15 amino acids. The germline CDR1 and CDR2 sequences are SGHDT and YYEEEE. CDR3 region: CASSSTGETNEKLLF. The CDR3 region has the DNA TGTGCCAGCAGCTCGACAGGGGAGACTAATGAAAAACTGCTTTTT.

This sequence joins TRBV9 and TRBJ2-3, with a possible D match to TRBD1 (5 bases). Germline-derived CDR1 and CDR2 are SGDLS and YYNGEE. This CDR3 is 13 amino acids long. The ends were cut back, 3 bases at V and 7 bases at J, with 12 bases in the middle. The CDR3 loop is CASSETATYTQYF. The CDR3 DNA reads as TGTGCCAGCAGCGAGACAGCCACTTATACGCAGTATTTT.

This rearrangement joins TRBV7-3 to TRBJ1-1, with TRBD1 matching over 7 bases. Germline-derived CDR1 and CDR2 are SGHTA and FQGTGA. J gave up 8 bases and V 5 bases, and 20 bases lay outside the gene matches. The CDR3 is made up of 17 amino acids. The CDR3 reads CASSPPRQGIDWAEAFF. The CDR3 region has the DNA TGTGCCAGCAGCCCTCCTAGACAGGGAATCGACTGGGCCGAAGCTTTCTTT.

V is TRBV6-5 and J is TRBJ2-7, with 9 bases that match TRBD2. Trimming removed 0 bases from V and 0 bases from J; junction bases left unmatched: 3. This CDR3 comprises 16 residues. The germline CDR1 and CDR2 sequences are MNHEY and SVGAGI. The CDR3 bases are TGTGCCAGCAGTTACTCGACTAGCGGAATCTCCTACGAGCAGTACTTC. Amino acids: CASSYSTSGISYEQYF.

V gene TRBV7-6 combines with J gene TRBJ2-7, with TRBD1 identical over 10 bases. V shed 9 bases, J shed 7 bases, and the junction held 12 bases outside the gene matches. CDR1 is SGHVS, CDR2 FNYEAQ, per germline. The CDR3 spans 14 residues. DNA for the CDR3: TGTGCCAGACCGGGACAGGGGCCCGAGGGGGAGCAGTACTTC. Residues: CARPGQGPEGEQYF.

The chain carries TRBV9 and TRBJ2-3, with 9 nucleotides matching TRBD2. CDR3 length: 16 residues. CDR1 is SGDLS and CDR2 is YYNGEE in the germline V gene. The V and J ends lost 0 bases and 2 bases, in that order; junction bases with no gene match: 4. CDR3 protein: CASSVGPSGNTDTQYF. The CDR3 nucleotides are TGTGCCAGCAGCGTAGGGCCTAGCGGGAACACAGATACGCAGTATTTT.

The chain has TRBV28 and TRBJ2-7, with D possibly being TRBD1 (7 bases). V gave up 4 bases and J gave up 1 base, with 11 bases separating them. CDR3 size: 14 residues. Germline V CDR1 and CDR2: MDHEN, SYDVKM. CDR3 sequence reads: CASSSGGKSYEQYF. CDR3 DNA sequence: TGTGCCAGCAGTTCAGGGGGGAAATCCTACGAGCAGTACTTC.

The chain is built from TRBV27 and TRBJ1-6; D gene unclear. Germline CDR1 reads MNHEY; CDR2 reads SMNVEV (reference sequence). The V end was cut by 1 base, the J end by 0 bases, with 10 bases between. This CDR3 spans 17 amino acids. CDR3: CASSLYYGSSYNSPLHF. DNA for the CDR3: TGTGCCAGCAGTTTATATTACGGGAGCTCCTATAATTCACCCCTCCACTTT.

This clone appeared a single time. The chain has TRBV5-4 and TRBJ1-6; TRBD1 might be the D (5 bases). V shed 1 base and J shed 12 bases, with 11 bases lying between them. The germline CDR1 and CDR2 sequences are SGHNT and YYREEE (reference sequence). CDR3 length: 13 residues. The CDR3 reads CASSLLQGGPLHF. CDR3 DNA: TGTGCCAGCAGCTTGCTGCAGGGCGGACCCCTCCACTTT.

The chain is built from TRBV7-3 and TRBJ2-2; 9 nucleotides align to TRBD2. The CDR3 loop spans 18 amino acids. The germline gives CDR1 SGHTA, CDR2 FQGTGA. V gave up 5 bases and J gave up 2 bases; unmatched junction bases: 12. CDR3 loop: CASSQILTSGANTGELFF. DNA for the CDR3: TGTGCCAGCAGCCAAATTTTGACTAGCGGAGCTAACACCGGGGAGCTGTTTTTT. Using reference TRBV7-3 and TRBJ2-2 for the parts outside the CDR3, the full variable domain is GAGVSQTPSNKVTEKGKYVELRCDPISGHTALYWYRQSLGQGPEFLIYFQGTGAADDSGLPNDRFFAVRPEGSVSTLKIQRTERGDSAVYLCASSQILTSGANTGELFFGEGSRLTVL.

The chain carries TRBV5-1 and TRBJ2-3, with D possibly TRBD2 on 5 matching bases. The CDR3 contains 15 residues. Germline assignment: CDR1 SGHRS and CDR2 YFSETQ. V lost 4 bases to trimming and J lost 4 bases, with 16 bases between them. CDR3 loop: CASSLSDPRADTQYF. The CDR3, as DNA: TGCGCCAGCAGCCTATCAGACCCGCGGGCAGATACGCAGTATTTT.

The chain carries TRBV6-9 and TRBJ2-7, with a tentative D call TRBD2 (6 bases). Germline V gives CDR1 MNHGY, CDR2 SVAAGI. The CDR3 is 14 amino acids. Trimming cost V 3 bases and J 3 bases, with 12 bases left between them. The CDR3 DNA is TGTGCCAGCAGTTACTGGAGGGGCAGCTACGAGCAGTACTTC. It encodes CASSYWRGSYEQYF.

The chain uses TRBV13 and TRBJ1-4; 11 nucleotides line up with TRBD1. V lost 0 bases and J lost 6; bases outside the gene matches: 3. Germline V gives CDR1 PRHDT, CDR2 FYEKMQ (reference sequence). The CDR3 length is 16 residues. This CDR3 is CASSLGLGQGDEKLFF. As DNA, the CDR3 is TGTGCCAGCAGCTTAGGCTTGGGACAGGGGGATGAAAAACTGTTTTTT. Full variable domain (remainder filled in from reference TRBV13 and TRBJ1-4): AAGVIQSPRHLIKEKRETATLKCYPIPRHDTVYWYQQGPGQDPQFLISFYEKMQSDKGSIPDRFSAQQFSDYHSELNMSSLELGDSALYFCASSLGLGQGDEKLFFGSGTQLSVL.

In the case of this clone: Other DNA sequences in this sample translate to the same CDR3. This chain uses TRBV24-1 with TRBJ2-1; 11 bases match TRBD2. With 3 bases clipped from V and 7 bases from J, the junction kept 7 bases outside the gene matches. Per germline, CDR1 KGHDR and CDR2 SFDVKD. The CDR3 is made up of 16 amino acids. The CDR3 nucleotides are TGTGCCACCAGTGATGAGCTAGCGGGAGGAGGGAATGAGCAGTTCTTC. It codes for CATSDELAGGGNEQFF.

The rearrangement uses TRBV6-5 and TRBJ2-7; 7 nucleotides line up with TRBD1. The CDR3 runs to 13 residues. V dropped 10 bases and J dropped 6; count of bases not matched to a gene: 12. CDR1 MNHEY and CDR2 SVGAGI come from the germline V gene. CDR3 protein: CATSYGTVAEQYF. The CDR3, as DNA: TGTGCCACCTCTTACGGGACAGTAGCCGAGCAGTACTTC.

A few counts support this clone. The CDR3 nucleotides are TGTGCCAGCATCCGGTACAATGAGCAGTTCTTC. Residues: CASIRYNEQFF. This sequence joins TRBV2 and TRBJ2-1, with no clear D. This CDR3 contains 11 residues. Germline CDR1 and CDR2: SNHLY and FYNNEI. The V gene lost 7 bases and the J gene lost 4 bases, with 5 bases spanning the gap.

The rearrangement joins TRBV19 to TRBJ1-4, with TRBD1 as a possible D gene (5 bases). The CDR3 sequence is 15 residues long. V lost 4 bases and J 7 bases, leaving 16 bases between the germline ends. Germline CDR1 reads LNHDA; CDR2 reads SQIVND (reference sequence). The CDR3 region is CASSTTGTGSEKLFF. As DNA, the CDR3 is TGTGCCAGTAGTACCACAGGTACAGGTAGTGAAAAACTGTTTTTT. Based on the CDR3 plus reference TRBV19 and TRBJ1-4, the full variable domain is DGGITQSPKYLFRKEGQNVTLSCEQNLNHDAMYWYRQDPGQGLRLIYYSQIVNDFQKGDIAEGYSVSREKKESFPLTVTSAQKNPTAFYLCASSTTGTGSEKLFFGSGTQLSVL.